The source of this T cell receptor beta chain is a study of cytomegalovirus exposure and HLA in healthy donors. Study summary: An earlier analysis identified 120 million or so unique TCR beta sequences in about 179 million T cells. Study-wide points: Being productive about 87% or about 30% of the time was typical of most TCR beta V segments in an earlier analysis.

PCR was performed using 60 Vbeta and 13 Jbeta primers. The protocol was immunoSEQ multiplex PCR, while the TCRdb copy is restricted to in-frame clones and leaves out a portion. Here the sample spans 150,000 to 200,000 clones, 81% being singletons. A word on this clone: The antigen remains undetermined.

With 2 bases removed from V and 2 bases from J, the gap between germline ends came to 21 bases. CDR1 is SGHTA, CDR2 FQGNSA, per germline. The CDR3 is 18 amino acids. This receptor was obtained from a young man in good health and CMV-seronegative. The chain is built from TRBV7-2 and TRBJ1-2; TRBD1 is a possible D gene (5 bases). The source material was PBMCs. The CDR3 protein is CASSLTVHNQGGNYGYTF. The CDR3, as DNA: TGTGCCAGCAGCTTAACAGTCCATAACCAGGGCGGAAACTATGGCTACACCTTC.